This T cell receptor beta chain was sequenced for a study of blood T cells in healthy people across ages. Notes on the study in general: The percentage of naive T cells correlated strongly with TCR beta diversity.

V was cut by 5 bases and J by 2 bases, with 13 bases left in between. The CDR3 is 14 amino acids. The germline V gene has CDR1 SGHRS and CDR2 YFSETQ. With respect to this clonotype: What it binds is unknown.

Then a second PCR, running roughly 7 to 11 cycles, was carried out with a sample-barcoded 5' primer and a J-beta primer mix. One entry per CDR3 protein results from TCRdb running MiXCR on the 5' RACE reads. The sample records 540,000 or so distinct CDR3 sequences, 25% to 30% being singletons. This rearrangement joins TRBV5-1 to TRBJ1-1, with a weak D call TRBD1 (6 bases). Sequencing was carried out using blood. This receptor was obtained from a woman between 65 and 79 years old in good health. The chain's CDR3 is CASRKAGDNTEAFF. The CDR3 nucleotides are TGCGCCAGCAGGAAGGCAGGGGATAACACTGAAGCTTTCTTT.